One and the same sample provided the 16 T cell receptor beta chains below, sequenced in a study of T cell responses to AZD1222 COVID-19 vaccine. Produced via immunoSEQ multiplex PCR; TCRdb's table is partial and in-frame only. The sample includes some 90,000 clones, more than 70% of them seen just once. This specimen consisted of peripheral blood, obtained on day 0 of AZD1222 vaccination. The source of these receptors is an adult in good health.

The V call is TRBV2, the J call TRBJ2-2; 7 bases align to TRBD1. The CDR3 is made up of 16 amino acids. V lost 2 bases, J lost 4 bases, and 7 bases stayed unmatched. Germline CDR1 reads SNHLY; CDR2 reads FYNNEI. CDR3 sequence: CASSEYETGPTGELFF. Written as DNA, the CDR3 is TGTGCCAGCAGTGAATACGAGACAGGGCCCACCGGGGAGCTGTTTTTT.

The chain links TRBV9 to TRBJ2-5; no clear D gene. V dropped 0 bases and J dropped 2 bases, with 11 bases sitting between them. The germline V gene has CDR1 SGDLS and CDR2 YYNGEE. The CDR3 runs to 15 residues. CDR3 bases: TGTGCCAGCAGCGTAGAAGGAGTTTGGCAAGAGACCCAGTACTTC. As protein: CASSVEGVWQETQYF.

This sequence joins TRBV27 and TRBJ2-5, with D maybe TRBD2 (5 bases). Per germline, CDR1 MNHEY and CDR2 SMNVEV (reference sequence). This CDR3 has 15 residues. Trimming cost V 3 bases and J 2 bases, with 13 bases left between them. CDR3 DNA sequence: TGTGCCAGCAGTTTGTCTGTCAGGAGGCAAGAGACCCAGTACTTC. Protein product: CASSLSVRRQETQYF.

CDR3 in amino acids: CASSFGLTTYGYTF. CDR3 nucleotide sequence: TGTGCCAGCAGTTTCGGGCTAACTACCTATGGCTACACCTTC. This rearrangement joins TRBV28 to TRBJ1-2; D remains ambiguous. The CDR3 length is 14 residues. Germline values: CDR1 MDHEN, CDR2 SYDVKM. The V end was cut by 3 bases, the J end by 4 bases, with 12 bases between.

The gene calls are TRBV18 and TRBJ2-1, with 13 positions matching TRBD2. The CDR3 is 17 residues long. The V segment lost 6 bases and the J segment 4 bases; nucleotides outside the gene matches: 9. CDR1 and CDR2 from the germline V gene are KGHSH and LQKENI. Here the CDR3 DNA reads TGTGCCAGCTCCCCCATAGGGACTAGCGGGAATTACAATGAGCAGTTCTTC. Amino acid sequence: CASSPIGTSGNYNEQFF.

The J gene is TRBJ1-3, the V gene TRBV11-2; D unresolved. With 5 bases removed from V and 2 bases from J, the gap between germline ends came to 10 bases. The CDR3 totals 14 residues. Germline loops: CDR1 SGHAT, CDR2 FQNNGV. The CDR3, as DNA: TGTGCCAGCAGCGAGGGAAAAACTGGAAACACCATATATTTT. This translates into CASSEGKTGNTIYF.

This clone was detected a few times. This chain uses TRBV19 with TRBJ1-1; D is undetermined. V was trimmed by 8 bases and J by 1 base, leaving 11 bases between them. This CDR3 comprises 13 residues. Per the germline V gene, CDR1 is LNHDA and CDR2 is SQIVND (reference sequence). CDR3 protein: CASSRTSNTEAFF. The CDR3, as DNA: TGTGCCAGTTCTAGGACGTCGAACACTGAAGCTTTCTTT.

This sequence joins TRBV7-8 and TRBJ2-1, with D uncertain. V lost 0 bases and J 12 bases, leaving 18 bases between the germline ends. Per the germline V gene, CDR1 is SGHVS and CDR2 is FQNEAQ. The CDR3 has 15 amino acids. The CDR3 region has the DNA TGTGCCAGCAGCTTAGCCCGCCCAATGCAGGCTGGGCAGTTCTTC. This gives the protein CASSLARPMQAGQFF.

V usage is TRBV7-3 and J usage is TRBJ2-5, with 7 bases fitting TRBD2. Germline loops: CDR1 SGHTA, CDR2 FQGTGA. The CDR3 loop spans 14 amino acids. The trim removed 1 base at V and 3 bases at J, leaving 2 bases unmatched. CDR3 region: CASSLRAGEETQYF. The CDR3 DNA reads as TGTGCCAGCAGCTTAAGGGCGGGGGAAGAGACCCAGTACTTC.

This clone has more than one count but fewer than ten. The chain uses TRBV12-3 or TRBV12-4 and TRBJ2-7; 8 nucleotides match TRBD2. The CDR3 contains 13 residues. The V segment lost 8 bases and the J segment 6 bases; nucleotides outside the gene matches: 9. CDR3 nucleotides: TGTGCCAGCCGTGGCTCCAGCGGGGGCGAGCAGTACTTC. As protein: CASRGSSGGEQYF.

This chain links TRBV4-2 with TRBJ1-2; D unclear. Deletions cut 1 base from V and 1 base from J, with 10 bases between. Germline loops: CDR1 LGHNA, CDR2 YNFKEQ. The CDR3 loop spans 15 amino acids. CDR3 DNA: TGTGCCAGCAGCCAAGCCATGACGGATAACTATGGCTACACCTTC. Translation gives CASSQAMTDNYGYTF.

The chain is built from TRBV2 and TRBJ1-5, with 8 positions matching TRBD1. The CDR3 length is 15 residues. CDR1 is SNHLY, CDR2 FYNNEI, per germline. Trimming cost V 5 bases and J 0 bases; bases outside gene matches: 3. DNA of the CDR3: TGTGCCAGCAGTTGGGACAGGAATAGCAATCAGCCCCAGCATTTT. As protein: CASSWDRNSNQPQHF.

The chain employs TRBV7-2 and TRBJ1-2; D not certain. This CDR3 comprises 14 residues. Germline V gene sequence: CDR1 SGHTA, CDR2 FQGNSA. Trimming took 1 base from V and 1 from J, leaving 7 bases between them. CDR3 protein: CASSLGPDNYGYTF. CDR3 coding DNA: TGTGCCAGCAGCTTAGGGCCAGATAACTATGGCTACACCTTC. The full variable domain, with the rest looked up from reference TRBV7-2 and TRBJ1-2, is GAGVSQSPSNKVTEKGKDVELRCDPISGHTALYWYRQSLGQGLEFLIYFQGNSAPDKSGLPSDRFSAERTGGSVSTLTIQRTQQEDSAVYLCASSLGPDNYGYTFGSGTRLTVV.

The chain has TRBV7-2 and TRBJ2-7; tentatively, D is TRBD1 (5 bases). Trimming stripped 7 bases from V and 9 bases from J, with 19 bases between. CDR3 length: 13 amino acids. Germline loops: CDR1 SGHTA, CDR2 FQGNSA. CDR3 sequence reads: CASTQTYLGRQYF. CDR3 sequence (DNA): TGTGCCAGCACCCAGACCTATCTGGGGCGGCAGTACTTC.

J is TRBJ1-2 and V is TRBV27; no reliable D call. Per the germline V gene, CDR1 is MNHEY and CDR2 is SMNVEV (reference sequence). Between the trimmed V and J ends, which lost 5 bases and 3 bases, there was a span of 16 bases. CDR3 length equals 15 residues. The CDR3 protein is CASSPRRLIDYGYTF. The CDR3 coding sequence is TGTGCCAGCAGTCCCCGACGGCTCATCGACTATGGCTACACCTTC.

The chain recombines TRBV5-8 with TRBJ1-6, with 8 bases identical to TRBD1. The germline CDR1 and CDR2 sequences are SGHTS and YDEGEE. V was clipped by 4 bases and J by 11 bases; unmatched bases: 8. The CDR3 contains 14 residues. For the CDR3, the DNA is TGTGCCAGCAGCACCCGGACAGGGTTGACACCCCTCCACTTT. Translation: CASSTRTGLTPLHF.